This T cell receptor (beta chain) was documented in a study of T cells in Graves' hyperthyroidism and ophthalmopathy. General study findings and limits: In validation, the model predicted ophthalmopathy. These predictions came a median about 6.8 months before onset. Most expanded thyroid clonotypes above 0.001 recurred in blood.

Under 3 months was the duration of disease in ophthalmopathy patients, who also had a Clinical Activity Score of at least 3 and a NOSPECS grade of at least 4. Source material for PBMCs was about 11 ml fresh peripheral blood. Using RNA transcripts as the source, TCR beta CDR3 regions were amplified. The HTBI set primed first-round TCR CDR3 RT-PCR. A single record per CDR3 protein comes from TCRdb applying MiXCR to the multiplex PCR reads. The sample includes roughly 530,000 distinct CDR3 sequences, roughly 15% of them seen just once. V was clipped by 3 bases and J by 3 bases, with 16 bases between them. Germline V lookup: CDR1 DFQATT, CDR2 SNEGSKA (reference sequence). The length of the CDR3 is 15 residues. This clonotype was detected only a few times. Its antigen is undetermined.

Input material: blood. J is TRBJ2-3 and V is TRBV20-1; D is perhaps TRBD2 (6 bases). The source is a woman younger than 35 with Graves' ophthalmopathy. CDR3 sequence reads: CSASLGGVLTDTQYF. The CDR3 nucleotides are TGCAGTGCTAGTCTTGGAGGGGTCCTGACAGATACGCAGTATTTT.